Listed below are T cell receptor beta chains from one sample, sequenced in a study of blood T cell repertoires in COVID-19. Clones were sequenced by immunoSEQ multiplex PCR, and TCRdb holds only the in-frame ones, with some missing. The sample has 150,000 to 200,000 clones, roughly 93% seen once. The sample consisted of peripheral blood. These receptors came from a man younger than 30 with COVID-19, enrolled during active disease. Both conserved end residues are part of each CDR3. The order of the fields is J gene, V gene, clone size, D gene, CDR3 protein, CDR3 DNA. A D gene is named only where the DNA matches it firmly. Clone size is not always given. Where it is, it says once, few, many or a class for expanded clones.

TRBJ2-7 | TRBV3-1/TRBV3-2 | NA | NA | CASSQGATSYEQYF | TGTGCCAGCAGCCAAGGGGCTACTTCCTACGAGCAGTACTTC
TRBJ1-5 | TRBV28 | NA | TRBD1 | CASGNLGQGGNQPQHF | TGTGCCAGCGGGAACTTGGGACAGGGCGGCAATCAGCCCCAGCATTTT
TRBJ2-7 | TRBV7-9 | once | TRBD1 | CASSFLGTGNYEQYF | TGTGCCAGCAGCTTCCTCGGGACAGGGAACTACGAGCAGTACTTC
TRBJ2-2 | TRBV7-9 | NA | NA | CASSAFSIYRTPNTGELFF | TGTGCCAGCAGCGCCTTTTCAATTTACAGGACACCGAACACCGGGGAGCTGTTTTTT
TRBJ2-7 | TRBV7-9 | NA | NA | CASSHRDKTYEQYF | TGTGCCAGCAGCCACCGGGACAAAACCTACGAGCAGTACTTC
TRBJ2-1 | TRBV13 | NA | TRBD1 | CASSSTGQGYNEQFF | TGTGCCAGCAGCTCCACGGGACAGGGCTACAATGAGCAGTTCTTC
TRBJ2-7 | TRBV13 | NA | NA | CASSPPLGEEYEQYF | TGTGCCAGCAGCCCCCCGTTGGGGGAGGAGTACGAGCAGTACTTC
TRBJ2-4 | TRBV14 | NA | NA | CASSAMQGIEGLAKNIQYF | TGTGCCAGCAGCGCGATGCAGGGGATTGAGGGATTAGCCAAAAACATTCAGTACTTC
TRBJ1-1 | TRBV28 | NA | TRBD1 | CASRQGSPNTEAFF | TGTGCCAGCAGACAGGGGAGTCCGAACACTGAAGCTTTCTTT
TRBJ2-3 | TRBV5-4 | NA | TRBD2 | CASTGEGGPAADTQYF | TGTGCCAGCACGGGCGAGGGAGGGCCCGCCGCAGATACGCAGTATTTT
TRBJ1-2 | TRBV5-1 | NA | NA | CASSQDSYGYTF | TGCGCCAGCAGCCAGGACAGCTATGGCTACACCTTC
TRBJ2-3 | TRBV7-3 | NA | TRBD1 | CASSPQGSTDTQYF | TGTGCCAGCAGCCCACAGGGGAGCACAGATACGCAGTATTTT
TRBJ1-2 | TRBV2 | once | TRBD1 | CASSEGQVIQGYTF | TGTGCCAGCAGTGAGGGACAGGTAATTCAAGGCTACACCTTC
TRBJ1-2 | TRBV11-2 | NA | NA | CASSSTSGRRTRGYTF | TGTGCCAGCAGCTCCACTTCGGGGAGACGAACTCGGGGCTACACCTTC
TRBJ2-7 | TRBV28 | NA | TRBD1 | CASTKYPGQTYEQYF | TGTGCCAGCACCAAATACCCGGGACAGACCTACGAGCAGTACTTC
TRBJ2-2 | TRBV7-9 | NA | NA | CASSGGQEGSWELFF | TGTGCCTCTTCAGGCGGCCAGGAGGGGAGCTGGGAGCTGTTTTTT
TRBJ1-5 | TRBV5-8 | NA | NA | CASSLVQGSFNQPQHF | TGTGCCAGCAGCTTGGTCCAGGGGTCCTTCAATCAGCCCCAGCATTTT
TRBJ2-1 | TRBV27 | NA | NA | CASSLFSYPSGGLYNEQFF | TGTGCCAGCAGTTTATTCTCCTACCCCTCCGGAGGGCTGTACAATGAGCAGTTCTTC
TRBJ1-3 | TRBV9 | few | TRBD1 | CASSKEGASGNTIYF | TGTGCCAGCAGTAAAGAGGGGGCCTCTGGAAACACCATATATTTT
TRBJ2-1 | TRBV4-1 | NA | NA | CASSRQELYNEQFF | TGCGCCAGCTCAAGACAGGAACTTTACAATGAGCAGTTCTTC
TRBJ1-2 | TRBV13 | NA | NA | CASSLVGAAINYGYTF | TGTGCCAGCAGCTTAGTGGGGGCAGCAATTAACTATGGCTACACCTTC
TRBJ2-7 | TRBV2 | NA | TRBD1 | CASSEALGQGPYEQYF | TGTGCCAGCAGTGAAGCGTTAGGACAGGGACCATACGAGCAGTACTTC
TRBJ2-1 | TRBV6-5 | NA | NA | CASSYSGHSYNEQFF | TGTGCCAGCAGTTACTCGGGCCATAGCTACAATGAGCAGTTCTTC
TRBJ1-2 | TRBV5-1 | NA | TRBD1 | CASSIGQGVRGYGYTF | TGCGCCAGCAGCATTGGACAGGGGGTTCGCGGCTATGGCTACACCTTC
TRBJ2-7 | TRBV14 | few | TRBD2 | CASSLGLAEYDEQYF | TGTGCCAGCAGCCTCGGACTAGCCGAATACGACGAGCAGTACTTC
TRBJ2-7 | TRBV18 | NA | NA | CASSPPGSYEQYF | TGTGCCAGCTCACCGCCCGGGTCCTACGAGCAGTACTTC
TRBJ1-4 | TRBV30 | once | TRBD1 | CAWNQQGMGEKLFF | TGTGCCTGGAACCAACAGGGGATGGGTGAAAAACTGTTTTTT
TRBJ1-5 | TRBV28 | NA | NA | CASSLLLQPQHF | TGTGCCAGCAGTTTACTCCTCCAGCCCCAGCATTTT
TRBJ2-5 | TRBV3-1/TRBV3-2 | NA | TRBD1 | CASSQRPGQGLGSQYF | TGTGCCAGCAGCCAACGTCCGGGACAGGGCTTGGGGTCCCAGTACTTC
TRBJ1-4 | TRBV10-3 | NA | TRBD1 | CAISPGTGNEKLLF | TGTGCCATCAGTCCCGGGACAGGGAATGAAAAACTGCTTTTT
TRBJ2-2 | TRBV27 | NA | NA | CASSLSVRPVGELFF | TGTGCCAGCAGTTTATCGGTGCGGCCGGTGGGGGAGCTGTTTTTT
TRBJ2-5 | TRBV6-5 | NA | TRBD2 | CASSYSGTSGRETQYF | TGTGCCAGCAGTTACTCCGGGACTAGCGGGAGAGAGACCCAGTACTTC
TRBJ1-1 | TRBV12-3/TRBV12-4 | NA | NA | CASSFQGVAEAFF | TGTGCCAGCAGTTTCCAGGGCGTCGCTGAAGCTTTCTTT
TRBJ1-3 | TRBV19 | few | TRBD1 | CASSAITQTGTATGNTIYF | TGTGCCAGTAGTGCCATCACTCAAACCGGGACAGCTACTGGAAACACCATATATTTT
TRBJ1-4 | TRBV28 | few | NA | CASSPPGGWEKLFF | TGTGCCAGCAGTCCCCCCGGGGGATGGGAAAAACTGTTTTTT
TRBJ2-5 | TRBV7-8 | NA | TRBD1 | CASSVQGGNQETQYF | TGTGCCAGCAGCGTACAGGGGGGCAACCAAGAGACCCAGTACTTC
TRBJ2-1 | TRBV2 | once | NA | CASIGGRNEQFF | TGTGCCAGCATCGGGGGTCGGAATGAGCAGTTCTTC
TRBJ2-5 | TRBV29-1 | NA | TRBD2 | CSGVAPHLAGGQETQYF | TGCAGCGGTGTTGCGCCCCATTTAGCGGGAGGACAAGAGACCCAGTACTTC
TRBJ1-6 | TRBV5-6 | NA | NA | CASSLGRATLHF | TGTGCCAGCAGCTTGGGTCGCGCCACCCTCCACTTT
TRBJ2-2 | TRBV28 | NA | TRBD1 | CASRGQGMWNTGELFF | TGTGCCAGCAGGGGACAGGGGATGTGGAACACCGGGGAGCTGTTTTTT
TRBJ2-1 | TRBV5-4 | NA | NA | CASSGPTRGLEQFF | TGTGCCAGCAGCGGGCCGACGCGGGGGCTTGAGCAGTTCTTC
TRBJ1-1 | TRBV6-5 | NA | NA | CASSRSNTEAFF | TGTGCCAGCAGCCGTTCGAACACTGAAGCTTTCTTT
TRBJ2-2 | TRBV7-8 | few | NA | CASSSLAPSNTGELFF | TGTGCCAGCAGCTCCCTAGCGCCCTCGAACACCGGGGAGCTGTTTTTT
TRBJ2-1 | TRBV29-1 | NA | NA | CSVEARQYNEQFF | TGCAGCGTTGAGGCCCGCCAATACAATGAGCAGTTCTTC
TRBJ2-5 | TRBV24-1 | NA | NA | CATSDPVGERETQYF | TGTGCCACCAGTGACCCTGTCGGGGAGAGGGAGACCCAGTACTTC
TRBJ1-1 | TRBV12-3/TRBV12-4 | NA | NA | CASSFDRNTEAFF | TGTGCCAGCAGTTTTGACAGAAACACTGAAGCTTTCTTT
TRBJ1-2 | TRBV30 | NA | TRBD1 | CAWGTGGGYTF | TGTGCCTGGGGGACAGGGGGTGGCTACACCTTC
TRBJ1-6 | TRBV6-6 | NA | TRBD1 | CASSYDRASYNSPLHF | TGTGCCAGCAGTTACGACAGGGCCTCCTATAATTCACCCCTCCACTTT
TRBJ2-1 | TRBV7-8 | once | TRBD2 | CASSLEGTSGSNEQFF | TGTGCCAGCAGCTTAGAAGGGACTAGCGGGAGCAATGAGCAGTTCTTC
TRBJ2-2 | TRBV6-1 | NA | NA | CASSELRTRQPNTGELFF | TGTGCCAGCAGTGAATTGAGGACCAGACAGCCGAACACCGGGGAGCTGTTTTTT
TRBJ1-6 | TRBV9 | NA | NA | CASSVGSRPYNSPLHF | TGTGCCAGCAGCGTAGGTTCGCGGCCGTATAATTCACCCCTCCACTTT
TRBJ1-5 | TRBV5-6 | NA | NA | CASSLGSSGNQPQHF | TGTGCCAGCAGCTTGGGTAGTTCGGGCAATCAGCCCCAGCATTTT
TRBJ2-3 | TRBV10-1 | NA | NA | CASSDGSSFTDTQYF | TGCGCCAGCAGTGACGGTAGTTCCTTCACAGATACGCAGTATTTT
TRBJ1-2 | TRBV4-3 | NA | TRBD1 | CASSLSSGTGIGYTF | TGCGCCAGCAGCCTTAGTTCCGGGACAGGGATCGGCTACACCTTC
TRBJ2-7 | TRBV28 | once | NA | CASGTGTLSYEQYF | TGTGCCAGCGGAACCGGGACATTGTCCTACGAGCAGTACTTC
TRBJ2-1 | TRBV7-6 | once | NA | CASSLDGKSYNEQFF | TGTGCCAGCAGCTTAGACGGGAAGTCCTACAATGAGCAGTTCTTC
TRBJ1-1 | TRBV28 | NA | NA | CASRRTGFGATEAFF | TGTGCCAGCAGGCGTACAGGGTTTGGAGCCACTGAAGCTTTCTTT